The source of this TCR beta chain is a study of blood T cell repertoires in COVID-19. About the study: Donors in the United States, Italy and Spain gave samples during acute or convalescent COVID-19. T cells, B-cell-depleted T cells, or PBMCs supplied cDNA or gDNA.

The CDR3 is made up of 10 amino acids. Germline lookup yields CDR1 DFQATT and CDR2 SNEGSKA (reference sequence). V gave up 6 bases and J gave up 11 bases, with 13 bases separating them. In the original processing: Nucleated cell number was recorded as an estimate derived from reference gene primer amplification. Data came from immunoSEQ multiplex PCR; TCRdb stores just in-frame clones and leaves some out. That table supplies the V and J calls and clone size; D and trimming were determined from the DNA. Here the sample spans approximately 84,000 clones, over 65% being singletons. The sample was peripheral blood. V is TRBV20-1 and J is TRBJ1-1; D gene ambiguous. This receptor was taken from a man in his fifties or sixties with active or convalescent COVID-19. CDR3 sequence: CSASLGRAFF. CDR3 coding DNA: TGCAGTGCCTCCCTGGGCCGGGCTTTCTTT.